Listed here are 22 T cell receptor beta chains from one sample, sequenced in a study of identical twins. TCRdb recomputed calls from the 5' RACE reads with MiXCR, one row per CDR3 protein. The table includes around 1.7 million distinct CDR3 sequences, about 30% detected once. Sequenced: cord blood. The origin of the receptors is a newborn girl in good health.

The CDR3 DNA reads as TGTGCCAGCAGCCACCCCCGGAGAGGGGGATTCACAGATACGCAGTATTTT. This gives the protein CASSHPRRGGFTDTQYF. This chain connects TRBV4-2 to TRBJ2-3; maybe TRBD1 (6 bases). Germline loops: CDR1 LGHNA, CDR2 YNFKEQ. The length of the CDR3 is 17 residues. Trimming left V 3 bases short and J 2 bases short, with 18 bases between.

The chain combines TRBV4-2 with TRBJ1-1; D remains ambiguous. Trimming took 4 bases from V and 1 from J, leaving 22 bases between them. The CDR3 is made up of 18 amino acids. Germline assignment: CDR1 LGHNA and CDR2 YNFKEQ. The CDR3: CASSPKSRVWGSNTEAFF. For the CDR3, the DNA is TGTGCCAGCAGCCCCAAGAGTCGGGTTTGGGGTTCGAACACTGAAGCTTTCTTT.

In this sample, this clonotype turned up a few times. The chain combines TRBV14 with TRBJ2-5; no definite D call. The CDR3 loop spans 13 amino acids. The germline CDR1 and CDR2 sequences are SGHDN and FVKESK. Trimming removed 1 base at V and 11 bases at J, with 14 bases between. The CDR3: CASSQGVMTQQYF. The DNA for the CDR3 is TGTGCCAGCAGCCAAGGTGTTATGACACAGCAGTACTTC.

The CDR3 loop reads CASRAFSGANVLTF. CDR3 DNA sequence: TGTGCCAGCAGAGCTTTCTCTGGGGCCAACGTCCTGACTTTC. The chain couples TRBV27 to TRBJ2-6, with D unclear. Germline V CDR1 and CDR2: MNHEY, SMNVEV (reference sequence). V was clipped by 6 bases and J by 0 bases, with 6 bases between them. The CDR3 consists of 14 residues.

A few counts support this clonotype. The chain combines TRBV6-4 with TRBJ2-4; 14 bases line up with TRBD2. The J call is in doubt because the DNA end fits TRBJ2-7 better. The CDR3 has 15 residues. Germline lookup yields CDR1 MRHNA and CDR2 SNTAGT. CDR3 residues: CASSNGLAGGYEQYF. CDR3 in DNA: TGTGCCAGCAGCAATGGACTAGCGGGGGGTTACGAGCAGTACTTC.

This clonotype was recorded a few times. The rearrangement uses TRBV6-5 and TRBJ1-4; D possibly corresponds to TRBD1 (6 bases). The ends were cut back, 0 bases at V and 4 bases at J, with 12 bases in the middle. The CDR3 is made up of 16 amino acids. Germline V lookup: CDR1 MNHEY, CDR2 SVGAGI. The CDR3 DNA follows: TGTGCCAGCAGTTACTCTTTCCAGGGGAGTAATGAAAAACTGTTTTTT. Its protein product is CASSYSFQGSNEKLFF.

The rearrangement uses TRBV4-1 and TRBJ1-2; tentative D call: TRBD1 (5 bases). The CDR3 is 13 amino acids. Germline CDR1 MGHRA, CDR2 YSYEKL. V was cut by 4 bases and J by 8 bases, with 14 bases left in between. DNA for the CDR3: TGCGCCAGCAGCCCAGAAGGGGTCTGGGGCTACACCTTC. Translated: CASSPEGVWGYTF.

This clonotype appeared a few times. V gene TRBV7-9 combines with J gene TRBJ1-2; tentatively, D is TRBD1 (6 bases). The germline gives CDR1 SEHNR, CDR2 FQNEAQ (reference sequence). The CDR3 loop spans 15 amino acids. Trimming shortened V by 5 bases and J by 0 bases, and 13 bases separated the two germline ends. Written as DNA, the CDR3 is TGTGCCAGCAGCCCCCCCGGGACACCTAACTATGGCTACACCTTC. It yields the protein CASSPPGTPNYGYTF.

This clonotype occurred a few times. The chain uses TRBV20-1 and TRBJ1-2; D perhaps matches TRBD1 (5 bases). Germline V gene lookup returns CDR1 DFQATT and CDR2 SNEGSKA (reference sequence). This CDR3 is built from 13 residues. V lost 6 bases to trimming and J lost 1 base, with 12 bases between them. The CDR3 loop reads CSARPRVNYGYTF. Here the CDR3 DNA reads TGCAGTGCCCGGCCCAGGGTTAACTATGGCTACACCTTC.

The rearrangement uses TRBV7-2 and TRBJ1-5; D is undetermined. The germline CDR1 and CDR2 sequences are SGHTA and FQGNSA. The V end lost 5 bases, the J end lost 3 bases, and 8 bases lay between the germline ends. The CDR3 consists of 13 residues. CDR3 sequence reads: CASSVRFNQPQHF. The DNA for the CDR3 is TGTGCCAGCAGCGTACGGTTCAATCAGCCCCAGCATTTT.

This clonotype was counted between two and nine times. V and J are TRBV5-1 and TRBJ1-1, with D tentatively TRBD1 (6 bases). From germline, CDR1 is SGHRS and CDR2 YFSETQ. V gave up 4 bases and J gave up 4 bases, with 20 bases separating them. CDR3 length: 16 amino acids. The CDR3 loop is CASSLKTGPLGTEAFF. CDR3 coding DNA: TGCGCCAGCAGCCTAAAGACAGGCCCCCTGGGCACTGAAGCTTTCTTT.

This rearrangement joins TRBV9 to TRBJ2-5, with unresolved D. Matching the DNA end better, TRBJ2-7 makes the J call doubtful. CDR1 and CDR2 from the germline V gene are SGDLS and YYNGEE. This CDR3 region has 14 residues. DNA of the CDR3: TGTGCCAGCATCGTTTTTTTTCTTCCGTGCGAGCAGTACTTC. The encoded protein is CASIVFFLPCEQYF.

V gene TRBV7-8 combines with J gene TRBJ2-3; D possibly corresponds to TRBD1 (5 bases). Germline V gene lookup returns CDR1 SGHVS and CDR2 FQNEAQ. The CDR3 is made up of 14 amino acids. The V end was cut by 0 bases, the J end by 9 bases, with 13 bases between. CDR3 DNA sequence: TGTGCCAGCAGCTTAGCGACCGGACACGGAACGCAGTATTTT. This gives the protein CASSLATGHGTQYF.

The chain employs TRBV6-6 and TRBJ1-1, with 9 bases matching TRBD1. V gave up 7 bases and J gave up 10 bases; unmatched junction bases: 1. Germline V gives CDR1 MNHNY, CDR2 SVGAGI (reference sequence). The CDR3 runs to 10 residues. The CDR3 here is CASKDRGAFF. The CDR3 coding sequence is TGTGCCAGCAAGGACAGGGGAGCTTTCTTT.

The chain links TRBV5-1 to TRBJ2-3; D tentatively fits TRBD1 or TRBD2 (5 bases each). There are 15 residues in the CDR3. Germline-derived CDR1 and CDR2 are SGHRS and YFSETQ. Trimming took 0 bases from V and 4 from J, leaving 12 bases between them. CDR3 sequence reads: CASSLARGTPDTQYF. CDR3 in DNA: TGCGCCAGCAGCTTGGCTCGAGGGACCCCAGATACGCAGTATTTT.

The J gene is TRBJ2-5, the V gene TRBV7-2; 8 positions match TRBD2. The end of the DNA aligns better with TRBJ2-7, so the J call may be wrong. Germline CDR1 and CDR2: SGHTA and FQGNSA. CDR3 length equals 16 residues. The CDR3 loop reads CASSPQVGLVGPEQYF. In DNA, the CDR3 is TGTGCCAGCAGTCCTCAGGTGGGACTAGTAGGACCCGAGCAGTACTTC.

This clonotype was counted between two and nine times. The rearrangement uses TRBV20-1 and TRBJ1-4, with D possibly matching TRBD1 (5 bases). The CDR3 length is 13 residues. The V gene lost 0 bases and the J gene lost 8 bases, with 10 bases spanning the gap. Per germline, CDR1 DFQATT and CDR2 SNEGSKA (reference sequence). CDR3 sequence: CSARDEWGEKLFF. The CDR3 DNA reads TGCAGTGCTAGAGATGAGTGGGGCGAAAAACTGTTTTTT.

The sample holds a few counts of this clonotype. The rearrangement links TRBV20-1 to TRBJ1-1, with D unclear. Trimming took off 5 bases at V and 1 base at J, with 8 bases between the two ends. Germline CDR1 and CDR2: DFQATT and SNEGSKA (reference sequence). The CDR3 spans 12 residues. The CDR3 spells CSAFPTNTEAFF. CDR3 DNA: TGCAGTGCTTTCCCCACGAACACTGAAGCTTTCTTT.

This clonotype was counted at least ten times. V is TRBV7-9 and J is TRBJ2-7; D gene uncertain. There are 13 residues in the CDR3. Germline V lookup: CDR1 SEHNR, CDR2 FQNEAQ (reference sequence). V lost 1 base and J lost 3, with 7 bases in between. The DNA of the CDR3 is TGTGCCAGCAGCTTAGGCCAGTACTACGAGCAGTACTTC. Its translation is CASSLGQYYEQYF.

The table lists this clonotype with a few counts. The chain has TRBV28 and TRBJ2-1; TRBD1 matches 10 bases. The CDR3 runs 15 residues. The V gene's germline CDR1 is MDHEN and CDR2 SYDVKM. J lost 6 bases, V lost 4 bases, and 6 bases had no gene match. The CDR3 nucleotides are TGTGCCAGCAGTTACGGGGACAGGGGAGGCAATGAGCAGTTCTTC. Translating gives CASSYGDRGGNEQFF. Full variable domain (rest looked up from reference TRBV28 and TRBJ2-1): DVKVTQSSRYLVKRTGEKVFLECVQDMDHENMFWYRQDPGLGLRLIYFSYDVKMKEKGDIPEGYSVSREKKERFSLILESASTNQTSMYLCASSYGDRGGNEQFFGPGTRLTVL.

The V gene is TRBV28, the J gene TRBJ2-5; 11 bases map to TRBD2. Germline V gene lookup returns CDR1 MDHEN and CDR2 SYDVKM. The CDR3 spans 16 residues. V lost 5 bases to trimming and J lost 11 bases; unmatched junction nucleotides: 16. The CDR3 region is CASSPSGRMVYNEQYF. CDR3 nucleotide sequence: TGTGCCAGCAGTCCTAGCGGGAGGATGGTCTACAATGAGCAGTACTTC.

V is TRBV20-1 and J is TRBJ1-2, with 7 bases fitting TRBD1. This CDR3 region has 14 residues. From germline, CDR1 is DFQATT and CDR2 SNEGSKA (reference sequence). The trim removed 3 bases at V and 4 bases at J, leaving 8 bases unmatched. CDR3 nucleotide sequence: TGCAGTGCTAGTGCAGGGGGAAAACGCTATGGCTACACCTTC. The encoded protein is CSASAGGKRYGYTF.